This note documents a single T cell receptor (beta chain) sequence. What it binds is not known. The primer mix had 60 Vbeta and 13 Jbeta primers. TCRdb keeps only in-frame clones here, not all; method: immunoSEQ multiplex PCR. The sample records some 120,000 clones, 70% to 75% being singletons. The entry originates in a study of cytomegalovirus exposure and HLA in healthy donors. Study findings and constraints: In a later analysis, parvovirus B19, influenza, CMV and Epstein-Barr virus appeared linked to several top co-occurrence clusters.

Sequenced: PBMCs. The TCR originated in a woman aged 18-29 years in good health and CMV-seronegative.

For the CDR3, the DNA is TGTGCCAGCAGTCCAGTCGGGACAGGGTCGAACACTGAAGCTTTCTTT. Amino acid sequence: CASSPVGTGSNTEAFF. The chain combines TRBV28 with TRBJ1-1; TRBD1 aligns across 9 bases. This CDR3 is built from 16 residues. CDR1 MDHEN and CDR2 SYDVKM come from the germline V gene. V gave up 5 bases and J gave up 1 base; unmatched junction bases: 8.